This T cell receptor (beta chain) was recovered during a study of blood T cell repertoires in COVID-19. Study in general: Samples taken during acute and convalescent COVID-19 were collected in the United States, Italy and Spain. PBMCs, B-cell-depleted T cells, or T cells provided the cDNA or gDNA that made up the material.

Data came from immunoSEQ multiplex PCR; TCRdb stores just in-frame clones and leaves some out. The sample comprises about 67,000 clones, around nine tenths of which are singletons, and less than 1.5% rests with the top ten. The count of this clone is one. This clonotype originated in a woman aged 60-75 years with acute or convalescent COVID-19. The specimen sequenced was peripheral blood.

The CDR3 protein is CASSLSPRVPQETQYF. CDR3 nucleotides: TGTGCCAGCAGCTTAAGTCCCAGGGTTCCCCAAGAGACCCAGTACTTC. V and J are TRBV9 and TRBJ2-5, with D possibly being TRBD1 (5 bases). V gave up 4 bases and J gave up 1 base, with 17 bases separating them. This CDR3 contains 16 residues. CDR1 SGDLS and CDR2 YYNGEE come from the germline V gene.